The present TCR beta chain was sequenced within a study of radiotherapy plus CTLA-4 blockade in lung cancer. Study-level points and caveats: Among blood TCR repertoires after radiotherapy plus ipilimumab, tumor-derived clones expanded.

Patients with chemo-refractory metastatic non-small-cell lung cancer received focal radiation plus CTLA-4 blockade with ipilimumab. Produced via immunoSEQ multiplex PCR; TCRdb's table is partial and in-frame only. The repertoire includes tens of thousands of clones, 60% to 80% of them detected once, and 16% sits in the top ten. Notes on this clone: What it binds is unknown.

The receptor comes from a human donor with non-small cell lung cancer whose response to radiotherapy plus ipilimumab could not be evaluated. Some clones in this sample may be carry-over from other donors' samples. Sequencing used peripheral blood, obtained from a patient treated with radiotherapy plus ipilimumab.

CDR3 region: CASSLVGGGGASYEQYF. The CDR3 DNA is TGTGCCAGCAGCTTAGTAGGCGGCGGGGGGGCGTCCTACGAGCAGTACTTC. The V and J genes are TRBV7-2 and TRBJ2-7; 9 nucleotides match TRBD2. The junction had 8 bases not matched to a gene; V was cut back by 1 base and J by 1 base. The CDR3 totals 17 residues. CDR1 and CDR2 from the germline V gene are SGHTA and FQGNSA.